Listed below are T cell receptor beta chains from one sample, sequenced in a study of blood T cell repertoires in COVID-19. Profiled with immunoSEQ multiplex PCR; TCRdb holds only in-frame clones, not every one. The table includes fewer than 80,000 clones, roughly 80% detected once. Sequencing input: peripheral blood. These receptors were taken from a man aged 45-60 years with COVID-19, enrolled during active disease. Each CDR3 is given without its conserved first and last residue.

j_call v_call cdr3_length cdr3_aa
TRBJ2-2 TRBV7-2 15 ASSLHSVTANTGELF
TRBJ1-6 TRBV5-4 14 ASSLSESGPNSPLH
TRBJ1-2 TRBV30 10 AWSYPNYGYT
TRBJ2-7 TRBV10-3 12 AIRADSISYEQY
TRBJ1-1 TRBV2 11 ASSGVGVTEAF
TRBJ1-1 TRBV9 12 ASSVGGRGSEAF
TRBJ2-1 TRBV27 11 ASSFGQLAEQF
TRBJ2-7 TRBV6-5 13 ASSYSTDSIYEQY
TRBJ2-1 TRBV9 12 ASSGTFSGFEQF
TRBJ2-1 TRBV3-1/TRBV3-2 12 ASSPGHVSDEQF
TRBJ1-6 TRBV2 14 ASSEAGQGLGSPLH
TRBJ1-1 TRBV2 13 ASSPRGTRSSEAF
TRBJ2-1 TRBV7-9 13 ASSPGGPSYNEQF
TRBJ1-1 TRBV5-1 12 ASSGDRLNTEAF
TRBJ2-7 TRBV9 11 ASSLTGTGEQY
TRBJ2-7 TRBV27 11 ASSLGTGSEQY
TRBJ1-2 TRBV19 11 ASKDRIYYGYT
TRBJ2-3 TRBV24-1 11 ATSDSRTDTQY
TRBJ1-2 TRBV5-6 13 ASSGSTGQIYGYT
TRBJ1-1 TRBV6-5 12 ASSYSGVSLEAF